This paragraph reports one T cell receptor beta chain. Its antigen remains unknown. A library of TCRbeta sequences, prepared with unique molecular identifiers, was generated. MiXCR, applied by TCRdb to the PCR reads, yields one record per CDR3 protein. Here the sample spans about 300,000 distinct CDR3 sequences, around 7.3% being singletons. The data were obtained in a study of T-cell reconstitution after alpha-beta-depleted transplantation in children. Findings and limits, study-wide: Among T cells one year after transplant, newly produced cells accounted for most counts and diversity.

V was clipped by 0 bases and J by 2 bases; unmatched bases: 2. There are 16 residues in the CDR3. Looked up from germline, CDR1 is SGHRS and CDR2 is YFSETQ. This TCR was sampled from a female patient aged 2-15 years who had a stem cell transplant for Fanconi anemia, so the T cells may come from the graft donor. The sequencing here drew on peripheral blood, taken 360 days after TCRalphabeta/CD19-depleted stem cell transplant. The chain combines TRBV5-1 with TRBJ1-5, with TRBD1 matching over 10 bases. The CDR3 protein is CASSLDGTGGNQPQHF. The CDR3 nucleotides are TGCGCCAGCAGCTTGGACGGGACAGGGGGCAATCAGCCCCAGCATTTT.